This TCR beta chain was documented in a study of T cells after yellow fever vaccination. TCRdb re-called the 5' RACE reads with MiXCR, one entry per CDR3 protein. The sample lists fewer than 450,000 distinct CDR3 sequences, around 10% seen once, with roughly 18% in the top ten. The origin of this receptor is a man between 18 and 35 years old who received the YFV17D yellow fever vaccine. The input for sequencing was PBMCs, taken on the day of the first yellow fever vaccination.

The DNA for the CDR3 is TGTGCCAGCAGCTTCAAACTAGCGACCGCTAGCACAGATACGCAGTATTTT. Its translation: CASSFKLATASTDTQYF. This chain connects TRBV7-8 to TRBJ2-3; 7 bases agree with TRBD2. Germline CDR1 and CDR2: SGHVS and FQNEAQ. The CDR3 is 17 residues long. V lost 3 bases to trimming and J lost 0 bases; unmatched junction nucleotides: 9. The whole variable domain, filled in from reference TRBV7-8 and TRBJ2-3, reads GAGVSQSPRYKVAKRGQDVALRCDPISGHVSLFWYQQALGQGPEFLTYFQNEAQLDKSGLPSDRFFAERPEGSVSTLKIQRTQQEDSAVYLCASSFKLATASTDTQYFGPGTRLTVL.